This is a list of T cell receptor beta chains from one sample in a study of early T cells in non-severe SARS-CoV-2 infection. Using its own MiXCR run on the 5' RACE reads, TCRdb lists one record per CDR3 protein. The data contain under 85,000 distinct CDR3 sequences, around 11% of them seen just once; the ten biggest clones take up almost 6.5%. Sequenced: whole blood. Receptors originate from an adult who was a healthcare worker with PCR-confirmed SARS-CoV-2 infection or an uninfected control (not recorded which). The CDR3 runs from the conserved cysteine through the conserved F or W.

v_call: TRBV12-3/TRBV12-4
j_call: TRBJ2-3
cdr3_aa: CASSLVPDTQYF

v_call: TRBV7-2
j_call: TRBJ2-1
cdr3_aa: CASARDNEQFF

v_call: TRBV25-1
j_call: TRBJ2-2
cdr3_aa: CASSPRVSNTGELFF

v_call: TRBV24-1
j_call: TRBJ2-1
cdr3_aa: CATSDWRAGGLYNEQFF

v_call: TRBV29-1
j_call: TRBJ2-1
cdr3_aa: CSVDSDSAHNEQFF

v_call: TRBV29-1
j_call: TRBJ1-6
cdr3_aa: CSARDTTGSPLHF

v_call: TRBV6-1
j_call: TRBJ2-3
cdr3_aa: CASKKAPSTDTQYF

v_call: TRBV11-2
j_call: TRBJ1-1
cdr3_aa: CASRGLDTEAFF

v_call: TRBV25-1
j_call: TRBJ1-6
cdr3_aa: CASTLGTYNSPLHF

v_call: TRBV19
j_call: TRBJ2-5
cdr3_aa: CASSPGTGKETQYF

v_call: TRBV5-1
j_call: TRBJ1-4
cdr3_aa: CASSHGDREREKLFF

v_call: TRBV18
j_call: TRBJ2-7
cdr3_aa: CASSPTDLYEQYF

v_call: TRBV5-1
j_call: TRBJ1-1
cdr3_aa: CASSLDTYTEAFF

v_call: TRBV10-3
j_call: TRBJ1-1
cdr3_aa: CAISDGPPDTEAFF

v_call: TRBV7-2
j_call: TRBJ1-5
cdr3_aa: CASSLAGRAQPQHF

v_call: TRBV29-1
j_call: TRBJ2-5
cdr3_aa: CSVEVGGQKETQYF

v_call: TRBV11-2
j_call: TRBJ2-4
cdr3_aa: CASTPGAALAKNIQYF

v_call: TRBV7-8
j_call: TRBJ2-3
cdr3_aa: CASSLVLADTQYF

v_call: TRBV6-1
j_call: TRBJ1-1
cdr3_aa: CASSVLGTGTTEAFF

v_call: TRBV10-3
j_call: TRBJ1-1
cdr3_aa: CAISDRAGDTEAFF

v_call: TRBV18
j_call: TRBJ2-7
cdr3_aa: CASSSRTGAAEQYF

v_call: TRBV11-2
j_call: TRBJ2-3
cdr3_aa: CAIRGTPWDTQYF

v_call: TRBV7-3
j_call: TRBJ2-3
cdr3_aa: CASSFQGQGIDTQYF

v_call: TRBV23-1
j_call: TRBJ2-5
cdr3_aa: CASSQSRAASGGVSRETQYF

v_call: TRBV11-3
j_call: TRBJ1-1
cdr3_aa: CASSLDGTINTEAFF

v_call: TRBV11-1
j_call: TRBJ2-2
cdr3_aa: CASSSGRRDTGELFF

v_call: TRBV14
j_call: TRBJ2-3
cdr3_aa: CASSQGGYTQYF

v_call: TRBV5-1
j_call: TRBJ2-2
cdr3_aa: CASSPLPTGELFF

v_call: TRBV7-6
j_call: TRBJ2-7
cdr3_aa: CASSLLAGATYEQYF

v_call: TRBV29-1
j_call: TRBJ2-5
cdr3_aa: CSTRRIQETQYF